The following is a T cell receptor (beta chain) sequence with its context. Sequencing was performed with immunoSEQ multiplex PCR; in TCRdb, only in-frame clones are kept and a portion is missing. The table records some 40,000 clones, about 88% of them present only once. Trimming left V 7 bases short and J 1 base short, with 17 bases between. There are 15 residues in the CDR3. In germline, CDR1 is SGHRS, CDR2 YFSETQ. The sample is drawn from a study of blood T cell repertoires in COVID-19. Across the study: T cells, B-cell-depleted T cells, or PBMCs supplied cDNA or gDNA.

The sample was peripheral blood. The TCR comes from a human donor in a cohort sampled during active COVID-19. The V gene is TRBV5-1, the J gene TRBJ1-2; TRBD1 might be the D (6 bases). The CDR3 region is CASFPGASLNYGYTF. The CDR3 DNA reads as TGCGCCAGCTTCCCAGGGGCAAGCCTTAACTATGGCTACACCTTC.